The rows below give T cell receptor beta chains drawn from one sample of a study of Ad26.COV2.S vaccination and SARS-CoV-2 variants. Sequenced by immunoSEQ multiplex PCR; TCRdb stores in-frame clones only, minus some. The sample has some 290,000 clones; approximately 86% are singletons. Sequencing was performed on peripheral blood, taken in a trial of Ad26.COV2.S vaccine versus placebo. Every receptor here comes from a person between 18 and 65 years old who received the Ad26.COV2.S COVID-19 vaccine or a placebo. Both conserved end residues are trimmed from each CDR3. Expanded clones are given a class, and other clones once, few, many or no size at all.

TRBV7-9 . ASTSRINEQF
TRBV5-1 . ASSHVTSGGPSYEQY
TRBV7-9 . ASSPSRDGYT
TRBV5-1 few ASSSYSGGSYNSPLH
TRBV3-1/TRBV3-2 . ASSLGAAYGYT
TRBV7-2 once ASSPRITGAAYNEQF
TRBV24-1 . ATSVRGKPYEQY
TRBV7-2 few ASSLGPGDEQY
TRBV6-5 . ASSPTWDRNQPQH
TRBV10-3 . AISPTGDSPNTEAF
TRBV30 . AWAAGAETQY
TRBV19 . ASSHGSGAAYEQY
TRBV5-1 . ASSLAGVINSGNTIY
TRBV5-6 . ASSPMNGDSPLH
TRBV18 few ASSPGLSNGYT
TRBV5-6 . ASSLRGSYNSPLH
TRBV2 . ASSPQGSNTGELF
TRBV3-1/TRBV3-2 . ASSQDRYEQY
TRBV18 . ASSPIGQGLAF
TRBV2 . ASLDRSSNQPQH
TRBV24-1 . ATSMGQFPETQY
TRBV5-3 . ARSSFRGDRNQPQH
TRBV5-4 . ASSVQGSYGYT
TRBV5-5 . ASSLDRGELF
TRBV11-2 once ASSFGAGGQILYEQY
TRBV21-1 . ASSKHRVGKETGELF
TRBV11-2 . ASSFEGAGAF